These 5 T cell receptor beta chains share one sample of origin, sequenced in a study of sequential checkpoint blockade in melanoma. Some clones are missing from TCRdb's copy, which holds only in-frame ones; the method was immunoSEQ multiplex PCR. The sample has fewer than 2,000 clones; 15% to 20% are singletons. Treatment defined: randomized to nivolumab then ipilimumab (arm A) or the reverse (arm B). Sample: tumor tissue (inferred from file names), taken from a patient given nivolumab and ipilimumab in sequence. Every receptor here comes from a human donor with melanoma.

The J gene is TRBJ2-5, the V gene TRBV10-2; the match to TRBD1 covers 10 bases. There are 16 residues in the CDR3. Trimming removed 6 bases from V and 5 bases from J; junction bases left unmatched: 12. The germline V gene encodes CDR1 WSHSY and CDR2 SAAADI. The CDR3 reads CASRDKGTGVGETQYF. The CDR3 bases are TGCGCCAGCAGGGATAAAGGGACAGGGGTTGGGGAGACCCAGTACTTC.

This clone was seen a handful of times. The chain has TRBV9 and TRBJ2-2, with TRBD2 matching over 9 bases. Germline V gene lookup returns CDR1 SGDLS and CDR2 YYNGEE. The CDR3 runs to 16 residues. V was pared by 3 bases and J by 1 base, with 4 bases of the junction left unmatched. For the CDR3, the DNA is TGTGCCAGCAGCGAGAGACTAGCGGAGAACACCGGGGAGCTGTTTTTT. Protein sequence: CASSERLAENTGELFF.

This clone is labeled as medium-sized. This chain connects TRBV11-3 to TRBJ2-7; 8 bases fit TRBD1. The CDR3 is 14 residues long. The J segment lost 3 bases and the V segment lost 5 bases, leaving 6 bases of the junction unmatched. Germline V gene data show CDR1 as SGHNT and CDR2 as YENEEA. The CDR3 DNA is TGTGCCAGCAGCCAGACCGGGACAGGCTACGAGCAGTACTTC. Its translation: CASSQTGTGYEQYF.

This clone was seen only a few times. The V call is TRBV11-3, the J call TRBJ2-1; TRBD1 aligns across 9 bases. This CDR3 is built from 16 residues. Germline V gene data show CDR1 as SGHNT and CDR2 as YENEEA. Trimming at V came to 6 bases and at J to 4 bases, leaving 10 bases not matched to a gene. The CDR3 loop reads CASRLDRGEGYNEQFF. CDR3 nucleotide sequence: TGTGCCAGCAGACTAGACAGGGGGGAAGGGTACAATGAGCAGTTCTTC.

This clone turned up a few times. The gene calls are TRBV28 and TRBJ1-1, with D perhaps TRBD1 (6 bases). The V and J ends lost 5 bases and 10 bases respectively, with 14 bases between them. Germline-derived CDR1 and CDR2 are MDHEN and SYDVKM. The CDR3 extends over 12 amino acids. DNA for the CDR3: TGTGCCAGCAGTCGAGCAGGGGTGGCAGCTTTCTTT. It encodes CASSRAGVAAFF.